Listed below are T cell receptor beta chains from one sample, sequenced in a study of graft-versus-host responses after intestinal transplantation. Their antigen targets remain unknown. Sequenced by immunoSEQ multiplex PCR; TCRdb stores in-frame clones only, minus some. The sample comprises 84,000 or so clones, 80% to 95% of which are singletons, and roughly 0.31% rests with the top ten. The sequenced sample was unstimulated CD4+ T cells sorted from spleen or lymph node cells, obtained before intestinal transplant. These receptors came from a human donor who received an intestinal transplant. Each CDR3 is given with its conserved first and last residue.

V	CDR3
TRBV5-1	CASSPPVSLGANVLTF
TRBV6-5	CASSYSRGADTIYF
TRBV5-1	CASSLRQPANTGELFF
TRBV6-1	CASSEIPLGRGRAGDTQYF
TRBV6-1	CASSEAWSGQPQHF
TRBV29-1	CSVWGLAGGLTGELFF
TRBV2	CASSADGRNQPQHF
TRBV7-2	CASSLVGEFEQYF
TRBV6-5	CASSSSGTGGSGYTF
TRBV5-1	CASRGDTNSPLHF
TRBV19	CASSIWYGTYNEQFF
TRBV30	CAWSVRGQGDQPQHF
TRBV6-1	CASRRRGAGEKLFF
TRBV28	CASRTGTESNQPQHF
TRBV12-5	CATRQGTMNTEAFF
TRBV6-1	CASSEQLSGEQYF
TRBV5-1	CASSSWRREDYGYTF
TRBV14	CASSQGGRQFF
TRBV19	CASSNAGTGAYNEQFF
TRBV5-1	CASSSRLAGGYSYNEQFF
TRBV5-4	CASSLYGRETQYF
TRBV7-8	CASSVRGLASYNEQFF
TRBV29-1	CSSRGFPPPNEQFF
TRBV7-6	CASSLVGSEAFF
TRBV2	CASSERTGTSGQSSYEQYF
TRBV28	CASLRGGTGTGEQYF
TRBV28	CASKGTSGRSREQYF
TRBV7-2	CASSFDSGTGELFF
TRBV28	CASSITGTGGFDGYTF
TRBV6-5	CATIGTPNTEAFF
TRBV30	CAWSRQVDGELFF
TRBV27	CASSSTYEQYF
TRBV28	CASSLLRRGGETQYF
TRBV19	CASREGGELFF
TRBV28	CASSLGTGEGPNNYGYTF
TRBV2	CASSKAPRPQHF
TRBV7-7	CASSSYPPGEGNTIYF
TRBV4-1	CASSQSQGLDGYTF
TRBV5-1	CASSWGGLAGASSSYEQYF
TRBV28	CASSLSDSGNTIYF
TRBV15	CATSRSQGGSRREQFF
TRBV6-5	CASSYTSNQPQHF
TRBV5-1	CASSLGLNTEAFF
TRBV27	CASRPGSRFSSTEAFF
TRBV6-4	CASFPGGRAYEQYF
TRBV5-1	CASSFDALANEKLFF